The rows below give T cell receptor beta chains drawn from one sample of a study of CD8+CD57+ T cells in acquired aplastic anemia. MiXCR, run by TCRdb on the reads, gives a single entry per CDR3 protein. In the table there are hundreds of thousands of distinct CDR3 sequences, roughly 50% of which are singletons. The source material was sorted CD4+, CD8+, or CD8+CD57+ T cells (not recorded which) from PBMCs. The receptors shown here come from a human donor with severe aplastic anemia or a healthy control (not recorded which). Both conserved end residues are part of each CDR3. The order of the fields is clone size, V gene, J gene, D gene, CDR3 protein, CDR3 DNA. A D gene is named only where the DNA matches it firmly. Some rows mark clone size as missing; the rest say once, few, many or name a class of expanded clone.

>many|TRBV29-1|TRBJ1-6|-
CSVPGRNSPLHF
TGCAGCGTCCCGGGACGGAATTCACCCCTCCACTTT
>-|TRBV7-9|TRBJ2-4|-
CAIRPLGIQYF
TGTGCCATAAGGCCCTTGGGCATTCAGTACTTC
>many|TRBV9|TRBJ2-7|-
CASSVVIDSYEQYF
TGTGCCAGCAGCGTAGTTATAGACAGCTACGAGCAGTACTTC
>few|TRBV6-5|TRBJ2-7|-
CASSPGEGYEQYF
TGTGCCAGCAGTCCGGGGGAAGGCTACGAGCAGTACTTC
>-|TRBV5-6|TRBJ1-2|-
CASSFGQDGYTF
TGTGCCAGCAGCTTCGGTCAGGATGGCTACACCTTC
>-|TRBV20-1|TRBJ2-3|-
CSARVRQNTDTQYF
TGCAGTGCTAGAGTGAGGCAGAACACAGATACGCAGTATTTT
>-|TRBV9|TRBJ2-3|-
CASSVVPDTQYF
TGTGCCAGCAGCGTAGTTCCGGATACGCAGTATTTT
>many|TRBV20-1|TRBJ1-6|-
CSASQVGLPPLHF
TGCAGTGCTAGTCAGGTGGGATTGCCACCCCTCCACTTT
>-|TRBV27|TRBJ2-7|TRBD1
CASEPPDRDEQYF
TGTGCCAGCGAACCACCCGACAGGGACGAGCAGTACTTC
>many|TRBV19|TRBJ2-3|-
CASSTDDTDTQYF
TGTGCCAGTAGTACCGACGACACAGATACGCAGTATTTT
>-|TRBV7-6|TRBJ2-7|-
CASSSLWGPSYEQYF
TGTGCCAGCAGCTCTTTATGGGGGCCCTCCTACGAGCAGTACTTC
>-|TRBV7-9|TRBJ2-1|-
CASSSESVSYNEQFF
TGTGCCAGCAGCTCCGAAAGCGTCTCTTACAATGAGCAGTTCTTC
>-|TRBV7-3|TRBJ2-3|TRBD2
CASSLGTSGNNEQYF
TGTGCCAGCAGCCTAGGGACTAGCGGTAACAATGAGCAGTATTTT
>-|TRBV7-9|TRBJ1-1|-
CASGRFTEAFF
TGTGCCAGCGGGAGGTTCACTGAAGCTTTCTTT
>-|TRBV2|TRBJ1-6|-
CASSDLRNSPLHF
TGTGCCAGCAGTGATCTGAGAAATTCACCCCTCCACTTT
>few|TRBV2|TRBJ1-1|-
CASSPEGGTTFTEAFF
TGTGCCAGCAGTCCCGAGGGGGGGACTACATTCACTGAAGCTTTCTTT
>once|TRBV5-1|TRBJ2-3|TRBD1
CASSLEQGAWDTQYF
TGCGCCAGCAGCTTGGAACAGGGGGCATGGGATACGCAGTATTTT
>-|TRBV7-2|TRBJ1-4|-
CASSLQGKHEKLFF
TGTGCCAGCAGCTTGCAGGGAAAACACGAAAAACTGTTTTTT
>many|TRBV9|TRBJ1-1|-
CASSSRREGVNTEAFF
TGTGCCAGCAGCTCCCGCCGGGAGGGGGTGAACACTGAAGCTTTCTTT
>-|TRBV6-5|TRBJ1-6|-
CASSYSGINNSPLHF
TGTGCCAGCAGTTACTCGGGGATTAATAATTCACCCCTCCACTTT